This TCR beta chain was recovered during a study of OX40 agonist ivuxolimab in advanced cancers. Study information: Intravenous ivuxolimab was administered to patients every 2 weeks at 0.01 to 10 mg/kg.

Sequencing was performed with immunoSEQ multiplex PCR; in TCRdb, only in-frame clones are kept and a portion is missing. The table lists approximately 50,000 clones, roughly 82% of them singletons. The CDR3 is made up of 15 amino acids. Looked up from germline, CDR1 is MNHEY and CDR2 is SVGAGI. Trimming cost V 0 bases and J 5 bases; bases outside gene matches: 4. The gene calls are TRBV6-5 and TRBJ1-5; 7 positions match TRBD1. This specimen consisted of CD4+ or CD8+ T cells sorted from blood, obtained in a trial of the OX40 agonist ivuxolimab. The sequence came from an adult with an advanced solid tumor such as melanoma, head and neck, liver or kidney cancer. DNA of the CDR3: TGTGCCAGCAGTTACTCGACAGGGATACATCAGCCCCAGCATTTT. Translation: CASSYSTGIHQPQHF.